These 21 T cell receptor beta chains originate from one sample sequenced in a study of T cell repertoires in cytomegalovirus infection (dated by TCRdb to the late 2010s). Sequencing was carried out with an Illumina HiSeq 1500. TCRdb reworked the public reads: Q25 trimming with fastp, MiXCR clone assembly, productive beta chains retained. CDR3 protein sequences are deduplicated, and each keeps its most common genes and DNA. The sample table contains about 200,000 distinct CDR3 sequences; only one count was recorded for less than 9.5% of them. In total, the top ten clones hold about 4.6% of the sample. Material: PBMCs. These TCRs come from a human donor in good health (CMV status not recorded). Some clones in this sample may be carry-over from other donors' samples.

This clonotype was seen at least ten times. The gene calls are TRBV7-8 and TRBJ1-1; TRBD1 agrees at 8 bases. There are 16 residues in the CDR3. V trimming: 5 bases; J trimming: 0 bases; junction bases outside the gene matches: 8. CDR1 SGHVS and CDR2 FQNEAQ come from the germline V gene. The CDR3 DNA is TGTGCCAGCAGCCGACGAGACAGGGGTATGAACACTGAAGCTTTCTTT. Its protein is CASSRRDRGMNTEAFF.

The V gene is TRBV6-6, the J gene TRBJ2-7; D unresolved. This CDR3 is built from 11 residues. V dropped 7 bases and J dropped 2 bases, with 6 bases sitting between them. Per the germline V gene, CDR1 is MNHNY and CDR2 is SVGAGI (reference sequence). CDR3: CASITAYEQYF. The CDR3 region has the DNA TGTGCCAGCATCACCGCCTACGAGCAGTACTTC.

The rearrangement joins TRBV5-6 to TRBJ2-7; D remains ambiguous. The germline CDR1 and CDR2 sequences are SGHDT and YYEEEE. The CDR3 spans 13 residues. Trimming shortened V by 6 bases and J by 0 bases, and 10 bases separated the two germline ends. The CDR3 here is CASTTPHSYEQYF. The DNA of the CDR3 is TGTGCCAGCACGACTCCACACTCCTACGAGCAGTACTTC.

The V call is TRBV6-2 or TRBV6-3, the J call TRBJ2-1; D not resolved. CDR1 and CDR2 from the germline V gene are MNHEY and SVGEGT. The CDR3 length is 13 residues. V lost 4 bases to trimming and J lost 4 bases, with 8 bases between them. The CDR3 is CASSSGEYNEQFF. In DNA, the CDR3 is TGTGCCAGCAGTTCTGGAGAATACAATGAGCAGTTCTTC.

The chain carries TRBV20-1 and TRBJ1-1, with unresolved D. Trimming stripped 0 bases from V and 7 bases from J, with 15 bases between. CDR1 DFQATT and CDR2 SNEGSKA come from the germline V gene (reference sequence). The CDR3 runs 14 residues. CDR3 in DNA: TGCAGTGCTAGAGATAGTTCGGAAGGCCATGAAGCTTTCTTT. Translating gives CSARDSSEGHEAFF.

The chain joins TRBV20-1 to TRBJ1-2; TRBD1 aligns across 8 bases. Germline trimming cut 2 bases from V and 6 bases from J; bases unmatched to any gene: 5. CDR3 length: 13 amino acids. Germline V gene data show CDR1 as DFQATT and CDR2 as SNEGSKA (reference sequence). CDR3 amino acids: CSARYGTGNGYTF. The CDR3 region has the DNA TGCAGTGCTAGATACGGGACAGGAAATGGCTACACCTTC.

This clonotype was counted ten times or more. The V call is TRBV7-2, the J call TRBJ1-2, with a tentative D call TRBD1 (6 bases). This CDR3 has 14 residues. Trimming left V 5 bases short and J 3 bases short, with 13 bases between. CDR1 and CDR2 (germline): SGHTA, FQGNSA. The CDR3 here is CASSRNTGHYGYTF. CDR3 DNA sequence: TGTGCCAGCAGCCGTAATACAGGGCACTATGGCTACACCTTC.

This clonotype was seen more than once but under ten times. The chain has TRBV5-5 and TRBJ1-1, with 10 nucleotides matching TRBD1. Germline V gives CDR1 SGHKS, CDR2 YYEKEE (reference sequence). V lost 3 bases and J lost 2; bases outside the gene matches: 4. This CDR3 spans 15 amino acids. As DNA, the CDR3 is TGTGCCAGCAGCTGGACAGGGGGGGAAAACACTGAAGCTTTCTTT. Its translation: CASSWTGGENTEAFF.

This clonotype appeared many times. V and J are TRBV29-1 and TRBJ2-2; 8 nucleotides match TRBD1. With V trimmed by 3 bases and J by 6 bases, 12 bases remained unmatched. From germline, CDR1 is SQVTM and CDR2 ANQGSEA. This CDR3 is 16 amino acids long. CDR3 amino acids: CSVEGVHRGSAGELFF. CDR3 nucleotides: TGCAGCGTTGAGGGAGTACACAGGGGGTCCGCCGGGGAGCTGTTTTTT.

This sequence joins TRBV20-1 and TRBJ2-1; D is perhaps TRBD2 (6 bases). Trimming removed 1 base from V and 4 bases from J, with 14 bases in between. CDR1 and CDR2 (germline): DFQATT, SNEGSKA (reference sequence). This CDR3 comprises 15 residues. CDR3 nucleotides: TGCAGTGCTAGAGGGGGACTTGGGCAATACAATGAGCAGTTCTTC. Translated: CSARGGLGQYNEQFF.

Many counts were recorded for this clonotype. The chain uses TRBV7-2 and TRBJ1-6, with 9 bases that match TRBD1. This CDR3 has 16 amino acids. V dropped 5 bases and J dropped 8; count of bases not matched to a gene: 10. Per the germline V gene, CDR1 is SGHTA and CDR2 is FQGNSA. Here the CDR3 reads CASSRAGTGNDSPLHF. CDR3 coding DNA: TGTGCCAGCAGCCGAGCAGGGACAGGGAACGATTCACCCCTCCACTTT.

This clonotype occurred many times. The chain uses TRBV7-9 and TRBJ1-1; unclear D gene. The CDR3 extends over 14 amino acids. CDR1 is SEHNR, CDR2 FQNEAQ, per germline (reference sequence). The V and J ends lost 1 base and 5 bases respectively, with 11 bases between them. CDR3 coding DNA: TGTGCCAGCAGCTTAGGTGACTGGAAAACTGAAGCTTTCTTT. It specifies CASSLGDWKTEAFF.

This clonotype appeared a few times. The genes are TRBV28 and TRBJ2-7, with D perhaps matching TRBD1 (6 bases). The CDR3 has 15 amino acids. Per germline, CDR1 MDHEN and CDR2 SYDVKM. With 5 bases removed from V and 6 bases from J, the gap between germline ends came to 20 bases. The CDR3 nucleotides are TGTGCCAGCAGTGTCGGACAGACCTTTTCGTCCGAGCAGTACTTC. It translates to CASSVGQTFSSEQYF. Together with reference TRBV28 and TRBJ2-7, the CDR3 gives the full variable domain: DVKVTQSSRYLVKRTGEKVFLECVQDMDHENMFWYRQDPGLGLRLIYFSYDVKMKEKGDIPEGYSVSREKKERFSLILESASTNQTSMYLCASSVGQTFSSEQYFGPGTRLTVT.

This clonotype has more than one count but fewer than ten. The V call is TRBV30, the J call TRBJ2-2, with 10 positions matching TRBD2. Looked up from germline, CDR1 is GTSNPN and CDR2 is SVGIG (reference sequence). The CDR3 has 14 amino acids. The V segment lost 6 bases and the J segment 6 bases; nucleotides outside the gene matches: 7. The CDR3 is CACQREGRSGELFF. The CDR3, as DNA: TGTGCCTGTCAGCGGGAGGGAAGATCCGGGGAGCTGTTTTTT. Full variable domain (rest looked up from reference TRBV30 and TRBJ2-2): SQTIHQWPATLVQPVGSPLSLECTVEGTSNPNLYWYRQAAGRGLQLLFYSVGIGQISSEVPQNLSASRPQDRQFILSSKKLLLSDSGFYLCACQREGRSGELFFGEGSRLTVL.

This clonotype was picked up a small number of times. V usage is TRBV2 and J usage is TRBJ1-2, with D tentatively TRBD1 (6 bases). The CDR3 runs 12 residues. From germline, CDR1 is SNHLY and CDR2 FYNNEI. V was trimmed by 7 bases and J by 10 bases, leaving 16 bases between them. CDR3 residues: CASTLDRLHYTF. The CDR3 nucleotides are TGTGCCAGCACCTTAGACAGGCTCCACTACACCTTC. The full variable domain, its missing parts supplied by reference TRBV2 and TRBJ1-2, is EPEVTQTPSHQVTQMGQEVILRCVPISNHLYFYWYRQILGQKVEFLVSFYNNEISEKSEIFDDQFSVERPDGSNFTLKIRSTKLEDSAMYFCASTLDRLHYTFGSGTRLTVV.

This clonotype was detected many times. CDR3 residues: CASSSGQSSEAFF. The DNA for the CDR3 is TGTGCCAGCAGTTCAGGACAGAGCAGTGAAGCTTTCTTT. The gene calls are TRBV7-2 and TRBJ1-1; a possible D gene is TRBD1 (6 bases). Trimming cost V 6 bases and J 7 bases, with 15 bases left between them. This CDR3 spans 13 amino acids. Germline V gene data show CDR1 as SGHTA and CDR2 as FQGNSA. The whole variable domain, remainder taken from reference TRBV7-2 and TRBJ1-1, is GAGVSQSPSNKVTEKGKDVELRCDPISGHTALYWYRQSLGQGLEFLIYFQGNSAPDKSGLPSDRFSAERTGGSVSTLTIQRTQQEDSAVYLCASSSGQSSEAFFGQGTRLTVV.

Many counts were recorded for this clonotype. The rearrangement links TRBV19 to TRBJ2-1; D may be TRBD2 (6 bases). Germline V gene lookup returns CDR1 LNHDA and CDR2 SQIVND (reference sequence). CDR3 length equals 14 residues. Trimming took off 7 bases at V and 7 bases at J, with 17 bases between the two ends. The CDR3 reads CASTSVGSGNEQFF. The CDR3 nucleotides are TGTGCCAGTACCTCGGTAGGCAGCGGGAATGAGCAGTTCTTC.

This clonotype was counted ten times or more. This chain links TRBV11-2 with TRBJ1-1; TRBD1 agrees at 7 bases. V gave up 3 bases and J gave up 1 base; unmatched junction bases: 5. The CDR3 runs to 15 residues. CDR1 SGHAT and CDR2 FQNNGV come from the germline V gene. The CDR3 region is CASSFRDRKNTEAFF. The CDR3 DNA reads as TGTGCCAGCAGCTTTAGGGACAGAAAGAACACTGAAGCTTTCTTT. The full variable domain, its missing parts supplied by reference TRBV11-2 and TRBJ1-1, is EAGVAQSPRYKIIEKRQSVAFWCNPISGHATLYWYQQILGQGPKLLIQFQNNGVVDDSQLPKDRFSAERLKGVDSTLKIQPAKLEDSAVYLCASSFRDRKNTEAFFGQGTRLTVV.

At least ten counts were recorded for this clonotype. The chain employs TRBV11-2 and TRBJ2-3; TRBD2 agrees at 7 bases. The CDR3 has 15 residues. CDR1 is SGHAT, CDR2 FQNNGV, per germline. Losses at the gene ends were 8 bases for V and 1 base for J; bases not matched to a gene: 9. CDR3 sequence (DNA): TGTGCCAGCCAACTAGCGTTCCCTCGCACAGATACGCAGTATTTT. Translating gives CASQLAFPRTDTQYF.

In DNA, the CDR3 is TGTGCCAGCGTGGGACTAGCGGGGGGAAGCTCCTACAATGAGCAGTTCTTC. It specifies CASVGLAGGSSYNEQFF. The chain carries TRBV19 and TRBJ2-1; 15 bases align to TRBD2. From germline, CDR1 is LNHDA and CDR2 SQIVND (reference sequence). The ends lost 9 bases at V and 0 bases at J; junction bases unmatched: 6. The CDR3 is 17 residues long.

This clonotype was counted a few times. The genes are TRBV20-1 and TRBJ1-5; D not certain. Trimming removed 6 bases at V and 7 bases at J, with 13 bases between. CDR3 size: 12 residues. Germline lookup yields CDR1 DFQATT and CDR2 SNEGSKA (reference sequence). CDR3 DNA sequence: TGCAGTGCCCAAGATCGGTACCAGCCCCAGCATTTT. This encodes CSAQDRYQPQHF.